Sequencing of this T cell receptor (beta chain) was carried out in a study of shared clonotypes between healthy human individuals. The overall study: Three men and a couple of women, aged 18 to 49, were donors. For every donor, three CD4 naive, three CD4 memory, two CD8 naive and one CD8 memory plates were used.

To note about this clone: What it recognizes is unknown. Compared with germline, one end of the junction differs, possibly owing to a read error.

Using immunoSEQ multiplex PCR, the repertoire was profiled, and TCRdb retains in-frame clones only, with some absent. Counted here are around 1.1 million clones, around 82% occurring once; the ten biggest clones make up around 0.61%. The CDR3 has 15 amino acids. Germline V lookup: CDR1 SGHRS, CDR2 YFSETQ. Study-wide findings and caveats: An effect of sequencing depth on clonotype sharing among donors was expected.

The sample consisted of memory CD4+ T cells from PBMCs. Subset in this sample: CD45RA-negative fraction. V gene TRBV5-1 combines with J gene TRBJ2-7; D is ambiguous. The receptor was isolated from a young man in good health. Some clones in this sample may be carry-over from other donors' samples. CDR3 residues: CASGLNGKLDLEQYF. CDR3 coding DNA: TGCGCCAGCGGCTTGAACGGCAAGCTCGATCTCGAGCAGTACTTC.